The 8 T cell receptor beta chains below come from one sample, sequenced in a study of PD-1 blockade in classical Hodgkin lymphoma. Libraries were prepared by immunoSEQ multiplex PCR; TCRdb keeps only in-frame clonotypes and omits some of them. Among around 91,000 clones listed, roughly 79% were seen once. Every patient had relapsed following autologous stem cell transplantation, and cohorts differed in brentuximab vedotin exposure. Here the sequenced sample was peripheral blood mononuclear cells (PBMCs), taken before the second cycle of nivolumab. These receptor sequences come from a human donor with classical Hodgkin lymphoma.

This clone was observed once. The chain recombines TRBV6-5 with TRBJ1-1; 9 bases fit TRBD1. Germline CDR1 and CDR2: MNHEY and SVGAGI. Germline trimming cut 4 bases from V and 14 bases from J; bases unmatched to any gene: 5. The CDR3 is 11 amino acids. The CDR3 region is CASSSGTGLFF. The CDR3, as DNA: TGTGCCAGCAGTTCCGGGACAGGGTTATTCTTT.

The chain recombines TRBV2 with TRBJ2-5; 10 bases are shared with TRBD1. The trim removed 8 bases at V and 5 bases at J, leaving 5 bases unmatched. The CDR3 is 13 amino acids. Germline V gene data show CDR1 as SNHLY and CDR2 as FYNNEI. Here the CDR3 reads CASSDRGLETQYF. CDR3 DNA sequence: TGTGCCAGCTCAGACAGGGGGCTGGAGACCCAGTACTTC.

The rearrangement links TRBV6-5 to TRBJ2-7, with D tentatively TRBD2 (5 bases). The CDR3 is made up of 14 amino acids. Germline lookup yields CDR1 MNHEY and CDR2 SVGAGI. Trimming removed 6 bases at V and 7 bases at J, with 19 bases between. The CDR3 nucleotides read TGTGCCAGCAGCCAGGTATCGGGGTTGAGAGAGCAGTACTTC. Its translation is CASSQVSGLREQYF.

This clone has ten or more counts. This chain connects TRBV15 to TRBJ1-5; possibly TRBD1 for D (5 bases). Germline CDR1 reads LNHNV; CDR2 reads YYDKDF (reference sequence). The CDR3 extends over 14 amino acids. V lost 6 bases, J lost 2 bases, and 11 bases lay in between. The CDR3 nucleotides are TGTGCCACCAGTGCGGCACAGGGCAATCAGCCCCAGCATTTT. Its protein is CATSAAQGNQPQHF.

J is TRBJ1-1 and V is TRBV5-8, with 9 positions matching TRBD1. CDR3 length: 15 amino acids. Germline trimming cut 2 bases from V and 5 bases from J; bases unmatched to any gene: 7. Germline CDR1 SGHTS, CDR2 YDEGEE. The CDR3 protein is CASSFGDRVRTEAFF. CDR3 bases: TGTGCCAGCAGCTTCGGGGACAGGGTAAGGACTGAAGCTTTCTTT.

CDR3 nucleotide sequence: TGTGCCAGCAGCCCAGGACAGGCCGTGAACACTGAAGCTTTCTTT. This translates into CASSPGQAVNTEAFF. The chain joins TRBV7-9 to TRBJ1-1, with 7 bases aligning to TRBD1. The CDR3 has 15 amino acids. The germline gives CDR1 SEHNR, CDR2 FQNEAQ (reference sequence). The ends lost 5 bases at V and 0 bases at J; junction bases unmatched: 6.

The rearrangement joins TRBV28 to TRBJ2-7; 9 bases are shared with TRBD2. The CDR3 consists of 15 residues. Per germline, CDR1 MDHEN and CDR2 SYDVKM. V trimming: 7 bases; J trimming: 2 bases; junction bases outside the gene matches: 9. The DNA for the CDR3 is TGTGCCAGCACCCACCCACTAGCGGGTCCCTACGAGCAGTACTTC. Translating gives CASTHPLAGPYEQYF.

The rearrangement joins TRBV5-1 to TRBJ2-2; TRBD2 matches at 7 bases. V shed 4 bases and J 5 bases; nucleotides not matched to a gene: 11. Germline-derived CDR1 and CDR2 are SGHRS and YFSETQ. CDR3 length equals 16 residues. CDR3 nucleotide sequence: TGCGCCAGCAGCCATGGCGGTGGGAGGGGAACCGGGGAGCTGTTTTTT. It yields the protein CASSHGGGRGTGELFF.